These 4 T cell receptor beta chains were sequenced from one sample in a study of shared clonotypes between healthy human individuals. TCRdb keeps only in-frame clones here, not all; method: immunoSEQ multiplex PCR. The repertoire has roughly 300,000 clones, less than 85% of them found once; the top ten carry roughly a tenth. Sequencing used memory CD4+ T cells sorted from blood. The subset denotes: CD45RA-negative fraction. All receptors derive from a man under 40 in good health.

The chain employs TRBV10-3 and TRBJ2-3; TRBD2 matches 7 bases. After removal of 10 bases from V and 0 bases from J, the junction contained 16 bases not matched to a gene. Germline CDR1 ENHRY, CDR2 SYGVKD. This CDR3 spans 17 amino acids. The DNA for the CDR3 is TGTGCCACCGTAGGTCTAGCGGAGAAGTCTAGCACAGATACGCAGTATTTT. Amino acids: CATVGLAEKSSTDTQYF.

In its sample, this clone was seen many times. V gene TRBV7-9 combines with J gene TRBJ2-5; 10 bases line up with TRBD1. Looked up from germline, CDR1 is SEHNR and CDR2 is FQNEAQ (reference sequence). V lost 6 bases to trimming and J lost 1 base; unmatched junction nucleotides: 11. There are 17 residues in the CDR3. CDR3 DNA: TGTGCCAGCAGTCTAAGGCCGCGGACAGGGGGCCAAGAGACCCAGTACTTC. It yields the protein CASSLRPRTGGQETQYF.

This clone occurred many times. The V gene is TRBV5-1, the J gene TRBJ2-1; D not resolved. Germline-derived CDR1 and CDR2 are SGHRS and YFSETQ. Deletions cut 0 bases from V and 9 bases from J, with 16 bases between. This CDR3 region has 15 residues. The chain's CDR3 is CASSLVDTIRSEQFF. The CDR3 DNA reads TGCGCCAGCAGCTTGGTGGATACGATTAGGTCTGAGCAGTTCTTC.

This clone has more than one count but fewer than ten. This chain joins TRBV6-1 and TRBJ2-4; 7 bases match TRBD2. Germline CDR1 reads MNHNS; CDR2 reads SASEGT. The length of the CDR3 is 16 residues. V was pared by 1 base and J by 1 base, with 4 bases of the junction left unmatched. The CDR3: CASSEGAGLAKNIQYF. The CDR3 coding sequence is TGTGCCAGCAGTGAAGGAGCGGGACTGGCCAAAAACATTCAGTACTTC.